This T cell receptor (beta chain) was captured by sequencing in a study of patients and donors after allogeneic stem cell transplantation. This clonotype was detected many times. The germline V gene has CDR1 SEHNR and CDR2 FQNEAQ (reference sequence). The CDR3 is made up of 16 amino acids. V shed 0 bases and J shed 2 bases, with 11 bases lying between them. TCRdb itself ran the RT-PCR reads through MiXCR, one entry per CDR3 protein. The data show approximately 8,800 distinct CDR3 sequences, 3% to 4.5% seen once. Sequencing was carried out using blood, either unsorted or a sorted T cell fraction (not recorded which). This chain connects TRBV7-9 to TRBJ1-5; D might be TRBD1 (5 bases). The receptor was derived from a human donor who was either an allogeneic HSCT recipient or a stem cell or donor lymphocyte infusion donor (not recorded which). It is not recorded whose cells these are; they may come from a transplant donor. The CDR3 sequence is CASSLASGRGNQPQHF. CDR3 DNA: TGTGCCAGCAGCTTAGCGTCGGGACGGGGCAATCAGCCCCAGCATTTT.